The 6 T cell receptor beta chains presented below share a single source sample, sequenced in a study of T cells after yellow fever vaccination. In TCRdb, the 5' RACE reads were re-called with MiXCR into one record per CDR3 protein. Of nearly 550,000 distinct CDR3 sequences in the sample, around 21% are singletons; the top ten hold roughly an eighth. This sample comprised PBMCs, obtained 15 days after the yellow fever booster vaccination. The receptors were sampled from a man aged 25 to 40 who received the YFV17D yellow fever vaccine.

This sequence joins TRBV7-2 and TRBJ2-5; D may be TRBD2 (5 bases). The CDR3 runs to 13 residues. Between the trimmed V and J ends, which lost 6 bases and 5 bases, there was a span of 13 bases. Germline-derived CDR1 and CDR2 are SGHTA and FQGNSA. This chain's CDR3 is CASSFSREETQYF. In DNA form, the CDR3 reads TGTGCCAGCAGTTTCAGTAGGGAGGAGACCCAGTACTTC. The variable domain in full, with the rest retrieved from reference TRBV7-2 and TRBJ2-5, is GAGVSQSPSNKVTEKGKDVELRCDPISGHTALYWYRQSLGQGLEFLIYFQGNSAPDKSGLPSDRFSAERTGGSVSTLTIQRTQQEDSAVYLCASSFSREETQYFGPGTRLLVL.

This clonotype has a handful of counts. The chain couples TRBV7-2 to TRBJ2-1, with 8 bases matching TRBD2. The CDR3 spans 15 residues. Germline CDR1 and CDR2: SGHTA and FQGNSA. Germline trimming cut 5 bases from V and 6 bases from J; bases unmatched to any gene: 9. The CDR3 protein is CASSRKGLGGNEQFF. The CDR3 bases are TGTGCCAGCAGCCGAAAGGGACTAGGCGGCAATGAGCAGTTCTTC.

This clonotype has just a few counts. J is TRBJ2-1 and V is TRBV29-1; 7 bases map to TRBD2. After removal of 6 bases from V and 2 bases from J, the junction contained 13 bases not matched to a gene. CDR1 is SQVTM, CDR2 ANQGSEA, per germline. The CDR3 spans 16 residues. DNA for the CDR3: TGCAGCGTCCCCTGGGCGGGAGATTGGACCTACAATGAGCAGTTCTTC. Protein: CSVPWAGDWTYNEQFF.

J is TRBJ1-4 and V is TRBV15; D uncertain. This CDR3 region has 15 residues. V lost 2 bases and J 3 bases, leaving 10 bases between the germline ends. CDR1 is LNHNV and CDR2 is YYDKDF in the germline V gene (reference sequence). CDR3 residues: CATSRIRMANEKLFF. CDR3 DNA: TGTGCCACCAGCAGAATCCGCATGGCTAATGAAAAACTGTTTTTT. Based on the CDR3 plus reference TRBV15 and TRBJ1-4, the full variable domain is DAMVIQNPRYQVTQFGKPVTLSCSQTLNHNVMYWYQQKSSQAPKLLFHYYDKDFNNEADTPDNFQSRRPNTSFCFLDIRSPGLGDTAMYLCATSRIRMANEKLFFGSGTQLSVL.

The CDR3 coding sequence is TGTGCCAGCTCACTCTCATTGGGGATGTGGGTCGATGAGCAGTTCTTC. Translating it yields CASSLSLGMWVDEQFF. The V gene is TRBV18, the J gene TRBJ2-1; D not certain. With 4 bases removed from V and 8 bases from J, the gap between germline ends came to 21 bases. The CDR3 totals 16 residues. CDR1 and CDR2 (germline): KGHSH, LQKENI. Looking up the rest from reference TRBV18 and TRBJ2-1 gives the full variable domain: NAGVMQNPRHLVRRRGQEARLRCSPMKGHSHVYWYRQLPEEGLKFMVYLQKENIIDESGMPKERFSAEFPKEGPSILRIQQVVRGDSAAYFCASSLSLGMWVDEQFFGPGTRLTVL.

The gene calls are TRBV19 and TRBJ2-7; tentatively, D is TRBD1 (6 bases). The germline CDR1 and CDR2 sequences are LNHDA and SQIVND (reference sequence). This CDR3 spans 14 amino acids. The V end lost 3 bases, the J end lost 4 bases, and 13 bases lay between the germline ends. The CDR3 coding sequence is TGTGCCAGTAGTATGGATGCGGACAGATACGAGCAGTACTTC. Its protein product is CASSMDADRYEQYF.